Listed below are T cell receptor beta chains from one sample, sequenced in a study of blood T cell repertoires in COVID-19. Generated by immunoSEQ multiplex PCR, the TCRdb table keeps only in-frame clones and is missing some. The sample shows tens of thousands of clones, 73% of them seen only once. Sequencing was performed on peripheral blood. Receptor source: a woman aged 45-65 years with active or convalescent COVID-19. The CDR3 runs from the conserved cysteine through the conserved F or W. The D gene is left open where the match is weak. Not every row has a clone size; where given, it reads once, few, many or a size class.

v_call: TRBV7-2; d_call: -; clone_size: -; j_call: TRBJ2-1; cdr3_aa: CASSLFPGVSNEQFF; cdr3_nt: TGTGCCAGCAGCTTGTTCCCCGGGGTGAGCAATGAGCAGTTCTTC
v_call: TRBV2; d_call: -; clone_size: few; j_call: TRBJ1-1; cdr3_aa: CASGKGGDTEAFF; cdr3_nt: TGTGCCAGCGGAAAAGGGGGGGACACTGAAGCTTTCTTT
v_call: TRBV14; d_call: -; clone_size: -; j_call: TRBJ1-4; cdr3_aa: CASSQGGLINEKLFF; cdr3_nt: TGTGCCAGCAGCCAAGGGGGACTGATTAATGAAAAACTGTTTTTT
v_call: TRBV5-1; d_call: -; clone_size: -; j_call: TRBJ1-6; cdr3_aa: CASSLAYGQINSPLHF; cdr3_nt: TGCGCCAGCAGCTTGGCCTACGGACAGATTAATTCACCCCTCCACTTT
v_call: TRBV5-1; d_call: -; clone_size: -; j_call: TRBJ1-1; cdr3_aa: CASSLLGRTDTEAFF; cdr3_nt: TGCGCCAGCAGCTTGCTTGGCAGGACTGACACTGAAGCTTTCTTT
v_call: TRBV19; d_call: -; clone_size: -; j_call: TRBJ1-5; cdr3_aa: CASSITVNQPQHF; cdr3_nt: TGTGCCAGTAGTATCACGGTAAATCAGCCCCAGCATTTT
v_call: TRBV12-5; d_call: TRBD2; clone_size: -; j_call: TRBJ2-7; cdr3_aa: CASGLIQRGYEQYF; cdr3_nt: TGTGCTAGTGGTTTGATCCAGCGGGGCTACGAGCAGTACTTC
v_call: TRBV2; d_call: TRBD1; clone_size: few; j_call: TRBJ1-1; cdr3_aa: CASSEPTGGKTEAFF; cdr3_nt: TGTGCCAGCAGTGAACCAACAGGGGGTAAAACTGAAGCTTTCTTT
v_call: TRBV28; d_call: -; clone_size: -; j_call: TRBJ1-2; cdr3_aa: CASRSSGGEDYGYTF; cdr3_nt: TGTGCCAGCAGATCATCGGGAGGCGAGGACTATGGCTACACCTTC
v_call: TRBV2; d_call: -; clone_size: -; j_call: TRBJ2-2; cdr3_aa: CASQRGSMNTGELFF; cdr3_nt: TGTGCCTCCCAACGGGGGAGTATGAACACCGGGGAGCTGTTTTTT
v_call: TRBV5-4; d_call: TRBD1; clone_size: -; j_call: TRBJ1-5; cdr3_aa: CASSLTGDSNQPQHF; cdr3_nt: TGTGCCAGCAGCTTAACAGGGGATAGCAATCAGCCCCAGCATTTT
v_call: TRBV5-4; d_call: -; clone_size: -; j_call: TRBJ2-7; cdr3_aa: CASSERDTYEQYF; cdr3_nt: TGTGCCAGCAGCGAACGGGATACCTACGAGCAGTACTTC
v_call: TRBV2; d_call: -; clone_size: few; j_call: TRBJ2-2; cdr3_aa: CASSGGNTGELFF; cdr3_nt: TGTGCCAGCAGTGGGGGCAACACCGGGGAGCTGTTTTTT
v_call: TRBV11-3; d_call: -; clone_size: -; j_call: TRBJ2-1; cdr3_aa: CASSLVGVGNEQFF; cdr3_nt: TGTGCCAGCAGCTTAGTCGGGGTAGGGAATGAGCAGTTCTTC
v_call: TRBV10-3; d_call: -; clone_size: -; j_call: TRBJ1-5; cdr3_aa: CAISESTGGQPQHF; cdr3_nt: TGTGCCATCAGTGAGTCGACCGGAGGACAGCCCCAGCATTTT
v_call: TRBV7-2; d_call: -; clone_size: -; j_call: TRBJ2-1; cdr3_aa: CASSLAGGMSYNEQFF; cdr3_nt: TGTGCCAGCAGCTTAGCTGGCGGGATGTCCTACAATGAGCAGTTCTTC
v_call: TRBV9; d_call: -; clone_size: -; j_call: TRBJ2-1; cdr3_aa: CASSVVGSGYNEQFF; cdr3_nt: TGTGCCAGCAGCGTAGTCGGTAGCGGTTACAATGAGCAGTTCTTC
v_call: TRBV6-5; d_call: -; clone_size: -; j_call: TRBJ1-4; cdr3_aa: CASIPGRREKLFF; cdr3_nt: TGTGCCAGCATCCCAGGCAGGCGAGAAAAACTGTTTTTT
v_call: TRBV6-5; d_call: -; clone_size: -; j_call: TRBJ1-2; cdr3_aa: CASSNLFSGNDGYTF; cdr3_nt: TGTGCCAGCAGTAATTTATTCTCAGGGAACGATGGCTACACCTTC
v_call: TRBV11-2; d_call: -; clone_size: few; j_call: TRBJ1-2; cdr3_aa: CASSPSRGYPFYGYTF; cdr3_nt: TGTGCCAGCAGCCCATCACGAGGGTATCCATTCTATGGCTACACCTTC
v_call: TRBV7-2; d_call: TRBD1; clone_size: -; j_call: TRBJ2-3; cdr3_aa: CASSLIWTGGYTDTQYF; cdr3_nt: TGTGCCAGCAGCTTAATCTGGACAGGGGGGTACACAGATACGCAGTATTTT
v_call: TRBV13; d_call: -; clone_size: -; j_call: TRBJ2-3; cdr3_aa: CASSLGPGGTDTQYF; cdr3_nt: TGTGCCAGCAGTTTAGGTCCAGGGGGCACAGATACGCAGTATTTT
v_call: TRBV28; d_call: TRBD2; clone_size: -; j_call: TRBJ2-7; cdr3_aa: CASGETSGYEQYF; cdr3_nt: TGTGCCAGCGGGGAGACTAGCGGGTACGAGCAGTACTTC
v_call: TRBV27; d_call: -; clone_size: -; j_call: TRBJ2-4; cdr3_aa: CASSLRPGSLNIQYF; cdr3_nt: TGTGCCAGCAGTTTGCGCCCCGGGTCGTTAAACATTCAGTACTTC
v_call: TRBV6-2/TRBV6-3; d_call: TRBD1; clone_size: -; j_call: TRBJ1-1; cdr3_aa: CASSSEGGTTEAFF; cdr3_nt: TGTGCCAGCAGTTCAGAAGGGGGCACCACTGAAGCTTTCTTT
v_call: TRBV5-6; d_call: -; clone_size: -; j_call: TRBJ2-3; cdr3_aa: CASSPGQGPDTQYF; cdr3_nt: TGTGCCAGCAGCCCCGGGCAGGGGCCAGATACGCAGTATTTT
v_call: TRBV5-8; d_call: TRBD1; clone_size: -; j_call: TRBJ1-1; cdr3_aa: CASSSIQGRIDTEAFF; cdr3_nt: TGTGCCAGCAGCAGCATACAGGGGAGAATAGACACTGAAGCTTTCTTT
v_call: TRBV7-9; d_call: -; clone_size: -; j_call: TRBJ2-3; cdr3_aa: CASSRLGQGRTDTQYF; cdr3_nt: TGTGCCAGCAGCAGACTCGGGCAGGGGCGTACAGATACGCAGTATTTT